This is a list of T cell receptor beta chains from one sample in a study of blood T cell repertoires in COVID-19. The table came from immunoSEQ multiplex PCR; TCRdb's copy has only in-frame clones and leaves some out. The sample yields 250,000 to 350,000 clones, around 84% seen once. Sequencing was carried out using peripheral blood. The receptors derive from a human donor with COVID-19, enrolled during active disease. The donor label of this sample is uncertain. Each CDR3 is given with its conserved first and last residue. D genes are given only for firm matches. Size is stated for part of the rows, as once, few or many counts, or as a class when the clone is expanded.

CDR3aa	CDR3nt	j_gene	abundance	d_gene	v_gene
CASSEVLNQPQHF	TGTGCCAGCAGTGAAGTTCTCAATCAGCCCCAGCATTTT	TRBJ1-5	-	-	TRBV6-1
CASSESQQRQHF	TGCGCCAGCAGTGAATCGCAGCAGCGCCAGCATTTT	TRBJ1-5	once	-	TRBV10-2
CASSMGPRGLTAYSNQPQHF	TGTGCCAGTAGTATGGGCCCCCGGGGACTTACCGCTTATAGCAATCAGCCCCAGCATTTT	TRBJ1-5	few	-	TRBV19
CSVTTGPYEQYF	TGCAGCGTGACGACAGGGCCCTACGAGCAGTACTTC	TRBJ2-7	-	TRBD1	TRBV29-1
CASSTRGQESQPQHF	TGTGCCAGCAGTACCCGGGGACAGGAGAGTCAGCCCCAGCATTTT	TRBJ1-5	-	TRBD1	TRBV27
CASSLPGQGASPLHF	TGTGCCAGCAGTTTACCGGGACAGGGAGCTTCACCCCTCCACTTT	TRBJ1-6	-	TRBD1	TRBV28
CASSPSGTQETQYF	TGTGCCAGCTCACCCAGCGGTACCCAAGAGACCCAGTACTTC	TRBJ2-5	-	-	TRBV18
CATSRVGREVDEQYF	TGTGCCACCAGCAGAGTGGGCAGGGAGGTCGACGAGCAGTACTTC	TRBJ2-7	-	-	TRBV15
CASSVGMGGPYEQYF	TGTGCCAGCAGCGTAGGGATGGGAGGGCCCTACGAGCAGTACTTC	TRBJ2-7	few	TRBD2	TRBV9
CSVGLAGGGADTQYF	TGCAGCGTTGGACTAGCGGGAGGTGGCGCAGATACGCAGTATTTT	TRBJ2-3	once	TRBD2	TRBV29-1
CASSPTGVLHTQYF	TGTGCCAGCAGCCCGACAGGGGTGCTTCATACGCAGTATTTT	TRBJ2-3	-	TRBD1	TRBV11-1
CASSQDPGADGNTIYF	TGTGCCAGCAGCCAAGATCCAGGGGCGGATGGAAACACCATATATTTT	TRBJ1-3	-	-	TRBV3-1/TRBV3-2
CASSYFGGTNTEAFF	TGTGCCAGCAGTTACTTTGGGGGGACGAACACTGAAGCTTTCTTT	TRBJ1-1	-	-	TRBV6-5
CASSGLRGETQYF	TGTGCCAGCAGTGGACTCAGGGGAGAGACCCAGTACTTC	TRBJ2-5	-	-	TRBV6-2/TRBV6-3
CAWSPTPGGNTIYF	TGTGCCTGGAGCCCGACCCCAGGGGGAAACACCATATATTTT	TRBJ1-3	-	-	TRBV30
CASRDRRNTEAFF	TGTGCCAGCAGGGACAGACGAAACACTGAAGCTTTCTTT	TRBJ1-1	few	-	TRBV12-3/TRBV12-4
CASSAGTARYEQYF	TGTGCCAGCAGCGCCGGGACAGCCCGTTACGAGCAGTACTTC	TRBJ2-7	-	TRBD1	TRBV6-2/TRBV6-3
CASSLIGTDFEHHSPLHF	TGTGCCAGCAGTTTAATCGGGACAGACTTCGAACACCATTCACCCCTCCACTTT	TRBJ1-6	once	TRBD1	TRBV28
CASSLGATGISGANVLTF	TGCGCCAGCAGCTTGGGAGCGACAGGTATCTCTGGGGCCAACGTCCTGACTTTC	TRBJ2-6	-	-	TRBV5-1
CASSPSSYEQYF	TGTGCCAGCAGCCCCAGCTCCTACGAGCAGTACTTC	TRBJ2-7	-	-	TRBV7-9
CASAGQGTNQPQHF	TGTGCCAGCGCGGGACAGGGTACGAATCAGCCCCAGCATTTT	TRBJ1-5	-	TRBD1	TRBV28
CASSLGTAQETQYF	TGTGCCAGCAGCCTAGGGACAGCACAAGAGACCCAGTACTTC	TRBJ2-5	-	TRBD1	TRBV11-1
CASSQDRGESETQYF	TGTGCCAGCAGCCAAGACAGGGGGGAGAGTGAGACCCAGTACTTC	TRBJ2-5	-	-	TRBV4-2
CASTTTREGDETQYF	TGTGCCAGCACCACTACGAGGGAGGGGGATGAGACCCAGTACTTC	TRBJ2-5	-	-	TRBV6-5
CASSFSPTSGKETQYF	TGTGCCAGCAGCTTCTCACCGACTAGCGGTAAAGAGACCCAGTACTTC	TRBJ2-5	-	TRBD2	TRBV7-9